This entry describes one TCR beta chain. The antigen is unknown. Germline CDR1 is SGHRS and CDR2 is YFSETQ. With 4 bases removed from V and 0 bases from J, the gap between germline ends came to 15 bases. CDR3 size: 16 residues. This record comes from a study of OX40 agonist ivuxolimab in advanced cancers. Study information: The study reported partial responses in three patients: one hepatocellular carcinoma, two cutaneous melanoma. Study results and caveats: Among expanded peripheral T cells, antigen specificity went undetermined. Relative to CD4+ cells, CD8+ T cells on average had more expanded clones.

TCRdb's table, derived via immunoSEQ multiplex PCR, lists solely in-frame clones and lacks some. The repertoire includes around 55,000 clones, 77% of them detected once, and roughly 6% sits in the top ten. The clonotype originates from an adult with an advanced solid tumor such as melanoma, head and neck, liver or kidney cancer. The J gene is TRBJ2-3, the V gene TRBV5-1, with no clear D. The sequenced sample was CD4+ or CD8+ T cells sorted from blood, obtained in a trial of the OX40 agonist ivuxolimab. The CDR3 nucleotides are TGCGCCAGCAGCCTGGCACGGGTTACGAGCACAGATACGCAGTATTTT. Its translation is CASSLARVTSTDTQYF. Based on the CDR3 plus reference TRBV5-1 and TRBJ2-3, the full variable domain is KAGVTQTPRYLIKTRGQQVTLSCSPISGHRSVSWYQQTPGQGLQFLFEYFSETQRNKGNFPGRFSGRQFSNSRSEMNVSTLELGDSALYLCASSLARVTSTDTQYFGPGTRLTVL.